A single sample gave rise to the 15 T cell receptor beta chains below, sequenced in a study of blood T cell repertoires in COVID-19 (dated by TCRdb to about 2020). Libraries were built with the immunoSEQ multiplex PCR assay. The clones in this table, taken by TCRdb from immuneACCESS, are in-frame only. Not every clone is retained; where verified, under half of the shortfall comes from an unresolved V gene, and the cause of the rest is unknown. The sample records fewer than 70,000 clones, 84% of which are singletons. 8.8% of the sample lies in the top ten. Sequencing was carried out using peripheral blood. These receptors originate from a man aged 50 to 59 with active COVID-19.

The genes are TRBV9 and TRBJ2-3; D possibly corresponds to TRBD2 (7 bases). Trimming took off 3 bases at V and 4 bases at J, with 18 bases between the two ends. This CDR3 has 16 residues. Germline V gene sequence: CDR1 SGDLS, CDR2 YYNGEE. The CDR3 loop reads CASSDAWGAGADTQYF. The CDR3 DNA follows: TGTGCCAGCAGCGACGCATGGGGGGCGGGAGCAGATACGCAGTATTTT.

The genes are TRBV6-5 and TRBJ2-1; unclear D gene. This CDR3 contains 15 residues. Germline CDR1 reads MNHEY; CDR2 reads SVGAGI. Deletions cut 7 bases from V and 5 bases from J, with 18 bases between. Written as DNA, the CDR3 is TGTGCCAGCACCCGGTACAATCTAGGAGACAATGAGCAGTTCTTC. Translated: CASTRYNLGDNEQFF.

For the CDR3, the DNA is TGTGCCAGCAGCTTGGCACAGCCGGAACAGCCCCAGCATTTT. Translating gives CASSLAQPEQPQHF. The chain combines TRBV5-8 with TRBJ1-5; D unresolved. Germline CDR1 is SGHTS and CDR2 is YDEGEE. Trimming cost V 0 bases and J 7 bases, with 11 bases left between them. The CDR3 spans 14 residues. Using reference TRBV5-8 and TRBJ1-5 for the parts outside the CDR3, the full variable domain is EAGVTQSPTHLIKTRGQQATLRCSPISGHTSVYWYQQALGLGLQFLLWYDEGEERNRGNFPPRFSGRQFPNYSSELNVNALELEDSALYLCASSLAQPEQPQHFGDGTRLSIL.

This rearrangement joins TRBV9 to TRBJ1-3; 11 bases match TRBD1. Germline assignment: CDR1 SGDLS and CDR2 YYNGEE. V was pared by 7 bases and J by 7 bases, with 7 bases of the junction left unmatched. This CDR3 region has 14 residues. CDR3 sequence reads: CASAPGTGGNTIYF. In DNA, the CDR3 is TGTGCCAGCGCCCCAGGGACAGGGGGTAACACCATATATTTT. Filled out from reference TRBV9 and TRBJ1-3, the complete variable domain reads DSGVTQTPKHLITATGQRVTLRCSPRSGDLSVYWYQQSLDQGLQFLIQYYNGEERAKGNILERFSAQQFPDLHSELNLSSLELGDSALYFCASAPGTGGNTIYFGEGSWLTVV.

This clone was found a few times. The rearrangement joins TRBV5-6 to TRBJ1-3; 7 bases fit TRBD1. The CDR3 is made up of 17 amino acids. V dropped 4 bases and J dropped 4; count of bases not matched to a gene: 14. Germline V CDR1 and CDR2: SGHDT, YYEEEE. CDR3: CASSPLGRGTEGNTIYF. In DNA, the CDR3 is TGTGCCAGCAGCCCCCTTGGTAGGGGGACAGAAGGAAACACCATATATTTT. Combining the CDR3 with reference TRBV5-6 and TRBJ1-3 gives the whole variable domain DAGVTQSPTHLIKTRGQQVTLRCSPKSGHDTVSWYQQALGQGPQFIFQYYEEEERQRGNFPDRFSGHQFPNYSSELNVNALLLGDSALYLCASSPLGRGTEGNTIYFGEGSWLTVV.

The chain recombines TRBV5-1 with TRBJ1-2, with 9 bases that match TRBD1. Germline trimming cut 2 bases from V and 6 bases from J; bases unmatched to any gene: 5. Germline CDR1 is SGHRS and CDR2 is YFSETQ. The CDR3 is 14 residues long. The CDR3 reads CASSFRDRADGYTF. DNA of the CDR3: TGCGCCAGCAGCTTCCGGGACAGGGCAGATGGCTACACCTTC.

There are a few counts of this clone. This chain connects TRBV30 to TRBJ2-4, with D maybe TRBD1 (5 bases). The CDR3 runs 13 residues. Germline V gene sequence: CDR1 GTSNPN, CDR2 SVGIG (reference sequence). Trimming shortened V by 2 bases and J by 5 bases, and 10 bases separated the two germline ends. The CDR3 protein is CAWSLGQQNIQYF. The DNA of the CDR3 is TGTGCCTGGAGTTTGGGGCAGCAAAACATTCAGTACTTC. Filled out from reference TRBV30 and TRBJ2-4, the complete variable domain reads SQTIHQWPATLVQPVGSPLSLECTVEGTSNPNLYWYRQAAGRGLQLLFYSVGIGQISSEVPQNLSASRPQDRQFILSSKKLLLSDSGFYLCAWSLGQQNIQYFGAGTRLSVL.

This clone appeared a single time. J is TRBJ1-1 and V is TRBV6-5; TRBD1 matches 7 bases. Germline CDR1 MNHEY, CDR2 SVGAGI. The CDR3 consists of 14 residues. V shed 8 bases and J 1 base; nucleotides not matched to a gene: 7. CDR3 region: CASPPQGSNTEAFF. CDR3 DNA sequence: TGTGCCAGCCCTCCACAGGGGTCGAACACTGAAGCTTTCTTT.

This clone was recorded a few times. The chain is built from TRBV2 and TRBJ1-5; D remains ambiguous. There are 12 residues in the CDR3. The germline gives CDR1 SNHLY, CDR2 FYNNEI. V was shortened by 7 bases and J by 4 bases, with 8 bases between the two germline ends. The CDR3 DNA reads as TGTGCCAGCAAGATCGAGAATCAGCCCCAGCATTTT. Its translation: CASKIENQPQHF.

CDR3 protein: CASSETGTNEKLFF. CDR3 in DNA: TGCGCCAGCAGCGAAACAGGGACTAATGAAAAACTGTTTTTT. The chain couples TRBV5-1 to TRBJ1-4, with D possibly TRBD1 on 6 matching bases. The CDR3 runs to 14 residues. Trimming shortened V by 4 bases and J by 2 bases, and 9 bases separated the two germline ends. Per germline, CDR1 SGHRS and CDR2 YFSETQ.

This clone was counted between two and nine times. The CDR3 sequence: CASSLVAASDTQYF. CDR3 nucleotides: TGTGCCAGCAGCTTGGTTGCGGCATCAGATACGCAGTATTTT. This chain links TRBV5-4 with TRBJ2-3; no firm D call. Germline V gene lookup returns CDR1 SGHNT and CDR2 YYREEE (reference sequence). This CDR3 region has 14 residues. V was cut by 0 bases and J by 4 bases, with 9 bases left in between.

This rearrangement joins TRBV20-1 to TRBJ2-2; D gene unclear. Trimming left V 3 bases short and J 0 bases short, with 5 bases between. The germline V gene has CDR1 DFQATT and CDR2 SNEGSKA (reference sequence). The CDR3 has 13 amino acids. The CDR3 sequence is CSASIANTGELFF. The CDR3 nucleotides read TGCAGTGCTAGTATAGCGAACACCGGGGAGCTGTTTTTT.

This clone turned up a few times. The rearrangement joins TRBV5-6 to TRBJ2-3; no clear D gene. CDR3 length: 11 amino acids. V dropped 0 bases and J dropped 8 bases, with 4 bases sitting between them. Germline CDR1 is SGHDT and CDR2 is YYEEEE. CDR3 region: CASSLVGTQYF. Here the CDR3 DNA reads TGTGCCAGCAGCTTGGTCGGTACGCAGTATTTT.

The rearrangement uses TRBV6-5 and TRBJ2-6; 7 nucleotides align to TRBD1. V lost 10 bases and J lost 3; bases outside the gene matches: 3. Germline loops: CDR1 MNHEY, CDR2 SVGAGI. This CDR3 has 13 amino acids. The CDR3 DNA sequence: TGTGCCACCTACAGGGGTGGGGCCAACGTCCTGACTTTC. This encodes CATYRGGANVLTF.

The rearrangement joins TRBV19 to TRBJ2-1, with D maybe TRBD1 (6 bases). Trimming cost V 2 bases and J 0 bases, with 8 bases left between them. The CDR3 consists of 15 residues. From germline, CDR1 is LNHDA and CDR2 SQIVND (reference sequence). In DNA form, the CDR3 reads TGTGCCAGTAGTATAAGAGGGGGCTCCTACAATGAGCAGTTCTTC. This translates into CASSIRGGSYNEQFF.